The 11 T cell receptor beta chains in this list originate from one sample, sequenced in a study of cytomegalovirus exposure and HLA in healthy donors (dated by TCRdb to about 2017). The library relied on the immunoSEQ multiplex PCR assay. The multiplex PCR relied on a mix of 60 forward primers for TCR Vbeta segments and 13 reverse primers for TCR Jbeta segments. The source is immuneACCESS, and TCRdb retained only in-frame sequences with V and J called. Part of the clones is not carried over; for the studies checked, unresolved V genes explain less than half of this, and the remainder is unexplained. The sample includes 100,000 or so clones, with about 74% observed a single time. The top ten constitute around a tenth of the sample. The sequenced sample was PBMCs. The receptors originated from a male donor in good health and CMV-seropositive.

The rearrangement joins TRBV5-1 to TRBJ2-7, with 12 bases aligning to TRBD1. Trimming took 2 bases from V and 5 from J; bases not matched to a gene: 5. Germline CDR1 reads SGHRS; CDR2 reads YFSETQ. This CDR3 has 15 residues. The CDR3 DNA sequence: TGCGCCAGCAGCTTCGTGGGGGACAGGGGGCACGAGCAGTACTTC. This encodes CASSFVGDRGHEQYF.

The sample holds a few counts of this clone. The chain links TRBV28 to TRBJ2-3; 14 bases match TRBD2. The CDR3 loop spans 21 amino acids. Germline loops: CDR1 MDHEN, CDR2 SYDVKM. V gave up 2 bases and J gave up 0 bases; unmatched junction bases: 13. DNA of the CDR3: TGTGCCAGCAGTTTAATTTTTCGGACTAGCGGGAGGAGGGGGAGCACAGATACGCAGTATTTT. It encodes CASSLIFRTSGRRGSTDTQYF.

The chain combines TRBV7-2 with TRBJ2-1, with 10 nucleotides matching TRBD2. CDR3 length: 14 amino acids. V was pared by 4 bases and J by 9 bases, with 6 bases of the junction left unmatched. Per germline, CDR1 SGHTA and CDR2 FQGNSA. Here the CDR3 reads CASSSTSGPVEQFF. CDR3 bases: TGTGCCAGCAGCTCGACTAGCGGGCCGGTTGAGCAGTTCTTC. Together with reference TRBV7-2 and TRBJ2-1, the CDR3 gives the full variable domain: GAGVSQSPSNKVTEKGKDVELRCDPISGHTALYWYRQSLGQGLEFLIYFQGNSAPDKSGLPSDRFSAERTGGSVSTLTIQRTQQEDSAVYLCASSSTSGPVEQFFGPGTRLTVL.

The rearrangement joins TRBV28 to TRBJ1-2; D not certain. The ends were cut back, 4 bases at V and 2 bases at J, with 8 bases in the middle. CDR1 MDHEN and CDR2 SYDVKM come from the germline V gene. The CDR3 is made up of 13 amino acids. The DNA of the CDR3 is TGTGCCAGCAGTTATGGACTGAACTATGGCTACACCTTC. It encodes CASSYGLNYGYTF.

V is TRBV4-3 and J is TRBJ2-2; 8 bases align to TRBD2. There are 15 residues in the CDR3. The ends lost 5 bases at V and 4 bases at J; junction bases unmatched: 6. Germline CDR1 LGHNA, CDR2 YSLEER. The CDR3 DNA sequence: TGCGCCAGCAGCAAGCGGGAGTTTGGCACCGGGGAGCTGTTTTTT. This translates into CASSKREFGTGELFF.

This clone was observed a few times. The chain is built from TRBV4-1 and TRBJ2-7; 10 bases line up with TRBD2. Unmatched junction bases numbered 9, after V lost 1 base and J lost 0 bases. Germline CDR1 and CDR2: MGHRA and YSYEKL. The CDR3 runs to 18 residues. This chain's CDR3 is CASSQVGTSAFASYEQYF. CDR3 bases: TGCGCCAGCAGCCAAGTCGGGACTAGCGCCTTCGCCTCCTACGAGCAGTACTTC.

The sample holds a few counts of this clone. The chain joins TRBV7-2 to TRBJ2-4; 13 bases are a match to TRBD2. This CDR3 has 19 amino acids. Per the germline V gene, CDR1 is SGHTA and CDR2 is FQGNSA. V was pared by 5 bases and J by 6 bases, with 16 bases of the junction left unmatched. As DNA, the CDR3 is TGTGCCAGCAGCCCTCGACTAGCGGGAGGAGGTGTGCAGGGAAACATTCAGTACTTC. This sequence encodes CASSPRLAGGGVQGNIQYF.

This clone was recorded once. The chain couples TRBV7-9 to TRBJ1-2; 8 nucleotides agree with TRBD1. The J segment lost 8 bases and the V segment lost 5 bases, leaving 7 bases of the junction unmatched. The CDR3 has 13 residues. Germline V gives CDR1 SEHNR, CDR2 FQNEAQ (reference sequence). The CDR3 nucleotides are TGTGCCAGCAGCGCGGACAGGGCGGGGGGCTACACCTTC. Its protein is CASSADRAGGYTF.

The J gene is TRBJ1-2, the V gene TRBV19; 9 nucleotides line up with TRBD1. Germline CDR1 is LNHDA and CDR2 is SQIVND (reference sequence). CDR3 length equals 15 residues. Trimming removed 3 bases from V and 6 bases from J; junction bases left unmatched: 8. The CDR3 bases are TGTGCCAGTAGTATTGTTAGGACAGGGGCGGATGGCTACACCTTC. As protein: CASSIVRTGADGYTF.

The rearrangement links TRBV6-4 to TRBJ2-3; D perhaps matches TRBD1 (6 bases). V shed 6 bases and J shed 2 bases, with 21 bases lying between them. The germline gives CDR1 MRHNA, CDR2 SNTAGT. The CDR3 runs to 17 residues. The CDR3 loop is CASRSVVPGANTDTQYF. CDR3 bases: TGTGCCAGCAGATCAGTTGTGCCAGGGGCGAACACAGATACGCAGTATTTT.

This rearrangement joins TRBV11-3 to TRBJ2-7; possibly TRBD2 for D (6 bases). The CDR3 runs to 16 residues. Germline V gene sequence: CDR1 SGHNT, CDR2 YENEEA. V lost 5 bases, J lost 4 bases, and 21 bases lay in between. This CDR3 is CASSRGNSGGPYEQYF. CDR3 nucleotides: TGTGCCAGCAGCCGTGGTAATAGCGGAGGACCGTACGAGCAGTACTTC.